These 31 T cell receptor beta chains were sequenced from one sample in a study of blood T cell repertoires in COVID-19. Only in-frame clones appear in the TCRdb table, and some are missing; sequencing was by immunoSEQ multiplex PCR. The sample yields 250,000 to 300,000 clones, less than 90% seen once. The sequenced sample was peripheral blood. The source is a man aged 25-45 years with active or convalescent COVID-19.

This clone is a singleton in its sample. The chain uses TRBV9 and TRBJ1-1; tentative D call: TRBD1 (6 bases). The CDR3 sequence is 15 residues long. Between the trimmed V and J ends, which lost 0 bases and 4 bases, there was a span of 13 bases. Germline loops: CDR1 SGDLS, CDR2 YYNGEE. CDR3 bases: TGTGCCAGCAGCGTAGTCGACACAGGGATCACTGAAGCTTTCTTT. Amino acids: CASSVVDTGITEAFF.

J is TRBJ2-3 and V is TRBV3-1 (or the pseudogene TRBV3-2); possibly TRBD2 for D (6 bases). Trimming cost V 0 bases and J 0 bases, with 22 bases left between them. From germline, CDR1 is LGHDT and CDR2 YNNKEL (reference sequence). This CDR3 has 20 residues. The CDR3 DNA reads TGTGCCAGCAGCCAAGATCTGGGCCGGCGGGGAGTCGTTAGCACAGATACGCAGTATTTT. Translating it yields CASSQDLGRRGVVSTDTQYF.

CDR3 nucleotides: TGTGCCAGCAGCCGAGACAGGGCCCAAGAGACCCAGTACTTC. It is translated as CASSRDRAQETQYF. J is TRBJ2-5 and V is TRBV7-8; 7 bases fit TRBD1. Germline CDR1 SGHVS, CDR2 FQNEAQ. V shed 5 bases, J shed 1 base, and the junction held 4 bases outside the gene matches. The CDR3 contains 14 residues. The variable domain in full, with the rest retrieved from reference TRBV7-8 and TRBJ2-5, is GAGVSQSPRYKVAKRGQDVALRCDPISGHVSLFWYQQALGQGPEFLTYFQNEAQLDKSGLPSDRFFAERPEGSVSTLKIQRTQQEDSAVYLCASSRDRAQETQYFGPGTRLLVL.

The chain recombines TRBV4-1 with TRBJ2-2, with 7 nucleotides matching TRBD1. The length of the CDR3 is 15 residues. The trim removed 1 base at V and 6 bases at J, leaving 5 bases unmatched. Germline CDR1 and CDR2: MGHRA and YSYEKL. The CDR3: CASSQGQGIAGELFF. In DNA form, the CDR3 reads TGCGCCAGCAGCCAAGGACAGGGCATTGCCGGGGAGCTGTTTTTT.

The chain joins TRBV7-2 to TRBJ1-2, with D uncertain. Germline V CDR1 and CDR2: SGHTA, FQGNSA. The CDR3 has 17 residues. V dropped 0 bases and J dropped 5 bases, with 19 bases sitting between them. As DNA, the CDR3 is TGTGCCAGCAGCTTAGCTGTAGTGGACTCAAGACCTTATGGCTACACCTTC. This gives the protein CASSLAVVDSRPYGYTF.

The chain is built from TRBV5-1 and TRBJ2-3; a weak D match, TRBD2 (5 bases). This CDR3 region has 15 residues. V gave up 7 bases and J gave up 3 bases, with 18 bases separating them. CDR1 and CDR2 (germline): SGHRS, YFSETQ. The CDR3 loop reads CASVLEEVLTDTQYF. Here the CDR3 DNA reads TGCGCCAGCGTCCTGGAGGAGGTTTTAACAGATACGCAGTATTTT.

This chain links TRBV2 with TRBJ2-7; maybe TRBD2 (5 bases). Germline loops: CDR1 SNHLY, CDR2 FYNNEI. The V gene lost 6 bases and the J gene lost 0 bases, with 12 bases spanning the gap. This CDR3 comprises 14 residues. CDR3 nucleotide sequence: TGTGCCAGCAGATCGGACTCAGGCTCCTACGAGCAGTACTTC. It is translated as CASRSDSGSYEQYF.

The V call is TRBV15, the J call TRBJ2-1; a possible D gene is TRBD2 (5 bases). Trimming stripped 0 bases from V and 6 bases from J, with 18 bases between. This CDR3 comprises 17 residues. The germline V gene has CDR1 LNHNV and CDR2 YYDKDF (reference sequence). The CDR3 DNA follows: TGTGCCACCAGCAGAGATCTTTCGGGGTGGGCCCCCAATGAGCAGTTCTTC. Its translation: CATSRDLSGWAPNEQFF.

In DNA, the CDR3 is TGTGCCACCAGCAGAGACGGCATCAGGGGCACCGGGGAGCTGTTTTTT. Encoded protein: CATSRDGIRGTGELFF. The rearrangement uses TRBV15 and TRBJ2-2, with D possibly being TRBD1 (6 bases). Germline lookup yields CDR1 LNHNV and CDR2 YYDKDF (reference sequence). The ends were cut back, 0 bases at V and 4 bases at J, with 12 bases in the middle. The CDR3 length is 16 residues.

In this sample, this clone turned up once. The gene calls are TRBV20-1 and TRBJ2-1, with 8 bases that match TRBD2. V shed 3 bases and J 9 bases; nucleotides not matched to a gene: 13. This CDR3 has 15 amino acids. Germline assignment: CDR1 DFQATT and CDR2 SNEGSKA (reference sequence). The CDR3 DNA is TGCAGTGCTAGTCACGCGGGGGGCCAAGGTTCTGAGCAGTTCTTC. Residues: CSASHAGGQGSEQFF.

This sequence joins TRBV7-9 and TRBJ1-2, with D possibly being TRBD1 (6 bases). V lost 0 bases to trimming and J lost 9 bases, with 20 bases between them. CDR3 length: 16 residues. CDR1 and CDR2 (germline): SEHNR, FQNEAQ (reference sequence). This chain's CDR3 is CASSLARYGTSLRYTF. As DNA, the CDR3 is TGTGCCAGCAGCTTAGCTCGATATGGGACATCCTTACGCTACACCTTC. Together with reference TRBV7-9 and TRBJ1-2, the CDR3 gives the full variable domain: DTGVSQNPRHKITKRGQNVTFRCDPISEHNRLYWYRQTLGQGPEFLTYFQNEAQLEKSRLLSDRFSAERPKGSFSTLEIQRTEQGDSAMYLCASSLARYGTSLRYTFGSGTRLTVV.

Only a few counts were recorded for this clone. The J gene is TRBJ2-1, the V gene TRBV2; D unresolved. Looked up from germline, CDR1 is SNHLY and CDR2 is FYNNEI. CDR3 size: 11 residues. Trimming cost V 6 bases and J 9 bases, with 9 bases left between them. CDR3: CASREYGEQFF. The CDR3, as DNA: TGTGCCAGCAGGGAATACGGTGAGCAGTTCTTC.

The chain links TRBV7-2 to TRBJ2-5; unclear D gene. The CDR3 runs 15 residues. CDR1 and CDR2 (germline): SGHTA, FQGNSA. V dropped 5 bases and J dropped 2 bases, with 15 bases sitting between them. The CDR3 region is CASSGTRLQQETQYF. The CDR3 nucleotides read TGTGCCAGCAGCGGCACCCGACTGCAGCAAGAGACCCAGTACTTC. The whole variable domain, remainder taken from reference TRBV7-2 and TRBJ2-5, is GAGVSQSPSNKVTEKGKDVELRCDPISGHTALYWYRQSLGQGLEFLIYFQGNSAPDKSGLPSDRFSAERTGGSVSTLTIQRTQQEDSAVYLCASSGTRLQQETQYFGPGTRLLVL.

This clone has just a few counts. This chain joins TRBV6-6 and TRBJ1-2; 8 bases map to TRBD1. In germline, CDR1 is MNHNY, CDR2 SVGAGI (reference sequence). The trim removed 5 bases at V and 7 bases at J, leaving 6 bases unmatched. The CDR3 spans 13 residues. For the CDR3, the DNA is TGTGCCAGCAGTACGGACAGGGCCGGTGGCTACACCTTC. This sequence encodes CASSTDRAGGYTF.

The chain couples TRBV15 to TRBJ2-4, with 8 bases fitting TRBD2. The length of the CDR3 is 18 residues. V lost 5 bases and J lost 0; bases outside the gene matches: 12. The germline V gene encodes CDR1 LNHNV and CDR2 YYDKDF (reference sequence). The CDR3 DNA is TGTGCCACCAGCTCCATAGCGGGGACCTTCTTAGCCAAAAACATTCAGTACTTC. It codes for CATSSIAGTFLAKNIQYF.

The CDR3 DNA is TGTGCCAGCAGCTTGGTAGGTAGCGGAAAACAACAAGAGACCCAGTACTTC. Translation: CASSLVGSGKQQETQYF. The chain joins TRBV5-4 to TRBJ2-5, with D tentatively TRBD2 (6 bases). The CDR3 runs 17 residues. The V gene's germline CDR1 is SGHNT and CDR2 YYREEE (reference sequence). V was trimmed by 0 bases and J by 2 bases, leaving 17 bases between them.

The V and J genes are TRBV13 and TRBJ1-2; TRBD1 aligns across 9 bases. Germline V gives CDR1 PRHDT, CDR2 FYEKMQ (reference sequence). CDR3 length: 15 residues. The J segment lost 8 bases and the V segment lost 5 bases, leaving 12 bases of the junction unmatched. CDR3: CASSHNTGGVRGYTF. Here the CDR3 DNA reads TGTGCCAGCAGCCATAATACAGGGGGCGTAAGGGGCTACACCTTC.

This clone has more than one count but fewer than ten. The chain recombines TRBV6-5 with TRBJ2-2; D is possibly TRBD1 (6 bases). The V gene lost 1 base and the J gene lost 6 bases, with 12 bases spanning the gap. The V gene's germline CDR1 is MNHEY and CDR2 SVGAGI. This CDR3 has 15 residues. CDR3 protein: CASSYYRVGAGELFF. DNA of the CDR3: TGTGCCAGCAGTTACTACAGGGTAGGAGCCGGGGAGCTGTTTTTT.

The chain employs TRBV5-4 and TRBJ2-5; no clear D. Deletions cut 4 bases from V and 4 bases from J, with 14 bases between. There are 14 residues in the CDR3. The germline V gene has CDR1 SGHNT and CDR2 YYREEE (reference sequence). CDR3 bases: TGTGCCAGCAGCCCCATTATCTCCGGAGAGACCCAGTACTTC. Translating gives CASSPIISGETQYF. The whole variable domain, remainder taken from reference TRBV5-4 and TRBJ2-5, is ETGVTQSPTHLIKTRGQQVTLRCSSQSGHNTVSWYQQALGQGPQFIFQYYREEENGRGNFPPRFSGLQFPNYSSELNVNALELDDSALYLCASSPIISGETQYFGPGTRLLVL.

V usage is TRBV6-6 and J usage is TRBJ1-5; TRBD1 aligns across 9 bases. CDR1 MNHNY and CDR2 SVGAGI come from the germline V gene (reference sequence). With 0 bases clipped from V and 5 bases from J, the junction kept 5 bases outside the gene matches. This CDR3 has 16 residues. The CDR3 DNA reads as TGTGCCAGCAGTTACTCGGGACAGGGAGGCGATCAGCCCCAGCATTTT. This gives the protein CASSYSGQGGDQPQHF.

The chain carries TRBV7-2 and TRBJ2-3; possible D gene TRBD1, 6 bases. V was clipped by 5 bases and J by 0 bases, with 12 bases between them. This CDR3 has 15 residues. Germline V CDR1 and CDR2: SGHTA, FQGNSA. The CDR3 reads CASSVQGPSTDTQYF. CDR3 nucleotide sequence: TGTGCCAGCAGCGTACAGGGACCGAGCACAGATACGCAGTATTTT.

V usage is TRBV11-2 and J usage is TRBJ1-6; TRBD1 aligns across 10 bases. Per the germline V gene, CDR1 is SGHAT and CDR2 is FQNNGV. V lost 2 bases to trimming and J lost 10 bases; unmatched junction nucleotides: 5. The length of the CDR3 is 15 residues. The CDR3 coding sequence is TGTGCCAGCAGCTTAACCGGGACAGGGGCCTCACCCCTCCACTTT. This translates into CASSLTGTGASPLHF. The variable domain in full, completed from reference TRBV11-2 and TRBJ1-6, reads EAGVAQSPRYKIIEKRQSVAFWCNPISGHATLYWYQQILGQGPKLLIQFQNNGVVDDSQLPKDRFSAERLKGVDSTLKIQPAKLEDSAVYLCASSLTGTGASPLHFGNGTRLTVT.

This chain links TRBV6-5 with TRBJ2-5, with TRBD2 matching over 8 bases. Germline trimming cut 7 bases from V and 1 base from J; bases unmatched to any gene: 5. Germline V gene data show CDR1 as MNHEY and CDR2 as SVGAGI. This CDR3 spans 14 amino acids. CDR3 sequence reads: CASKISGAQETQYF. CDR3 nucleotides: TGTGCCAGCAAAATTAGCGGGGCCCAAGAGACCCAGTACTTC.

This clone was detected only a few times. This chain uses TRBV5-6 with TRBJ1-1; D ambiguous. CDR1 and CDR2 (germline): SGHDT, YYEEEE. The CDR3 contains 13 residues. V lost 0 bases to trimming and J lost 7 bases, with 10 bases between them. In DNA, the CDR3 is TGTGCCAGCAGCTTGGGAGGGTTTGGTGAAGCTTTCTTT. Translating gives CASSLGGFGEAFF.

The J gene is TRBJ2-2, the V gene TRBV7-2; 10 positions agree with TRBD2. After removal of 4 bases from V and 7 bases from J, the junction contained 9 bases not matched to a gene. CDR1 and CDR2 (germline): SGHTA, FQGNSA. The CDR3 covers 16 residues. The DNA for the CDR3 is TGTGCCAGCAGCTCAAAAGCGGGGGGGCTGGACGGGGAGCTGTTTTTT. Translated, it gives CASSSKAGGLDGELFF.

V is TRBV5-8 and J is TRBJ1-1, with 7 bases that match TRBD1. Germline V lookup: CDR1 SGHTS, CDR2 YDEGEE. The CDR3 is 14 residues long. Trimming at V came to 9 bases and at J to 3 bases, leaving 11 bases not matched to a gene. CDR3 amino acids: CATRGTAVDTEAFF. The CDR3 DNA follows: TGTGCCACCAGGGGGACTGCTGTCGACACTGAAGCTTTCTTT.

This chain joins TRBV29-1 and TRBJ1-2; D perhaps matches TRBD1 (5 bases). The CDR3 sequence is 14 residues long. Germline V gene lookup returns CDR1 SQVTM and CDR2 ANQGSEA. V was pared by 0 bases and J by 8 bases, with 16 bases between. The CDR3 region is CSVEDLWQGGGYTF. CDR3 in DNA: TGCAGCGTTGAAGATCTCTGGCAGGGTGGCGGCTACACCTTC.

This clone was observed a handful of times. The chain employs TRBV27 and TRBJ2-3; 8 nucleotides agree with TRBD2. The germline gives CDR1 MNHEY, CDR2 SMNVEV (reference sequence). The trim removed 5 bases at V and 3 bases at J, leaving 4 bases unmatched. CDR3 length: 14 amino acids. The CDR3, as DNA: TGTGCCAGCAGTGAGCGGGGGTATACAGATACGCAGTATTTT. It yields the protein CASSERGYTDTQYF.

The V and J genes are TRBV5-1 and TRBJ1-1; 7 positions match TRBD1. The CDR3 spans 11 residues. V lost 2 bases and J lost 11; bases outside the gene matches: 3. Germline assignment: CDR1 SGHRS and CDR2 YFSETQ. The CDR3, as DNA: TGCGCCAGCAGCTTCGACAGGGAGGCTTTCTTT. This translates into CASSFDREAFF.

This chain links TRBV19 with TRBJ2-7, with TRBD1 as a possible D gene (5 bases). In germline, CDR1 is LNHDA, CDR2 SQIVND (reference sequence). The CDR3 loop spans 13 amino acids. V was cut by 5 bases and J by 2 bases, with 10 bases left in between. This chain's CDR3 is CASSAQEAYEQYF. CDR3 coding DNA: TGTGCCAGTAGTGCACAGGAAGCCTACGAGCAGTACTTC.

V gene TRBV30 combines with J gene TRBJ1-5; TRBD1 is a possible D gene (6 bases). Trimming left V 0 bases short and J 2 bases short, with 8 bases between. There are 14 residues in the CDR3. CDR1 and CDR2 (germline): GTSNPN, SVGIG (reference sequence). This CDR3 is CAWSVSGGNQPQHF. The CDR3 DNA reads TGTGCCTGGAGTGTCTCAGGGGGCAATCAGCCCCAGCATTTT. The full variable domain, its missing parts supplied by reference TRBV30 and TRBJ1-5, is SQTIHQWPATLVQPVGSPLSLECTVEGTSNPNLYWYRQAAGRGLQLLFYSVGIGQISSEVPQNLSASRPQDRQFILSSKKLLLSDSGFYLCAWSVSGGNQPQHFGDGTRLSIL.